This T cell receptor (beta chain) was recorded in a study of T cell responses to AZD1222 COVID-19 vaccine. Only in-frame clones appear in the TCRdb table, and some are missing; sequencing was by immunoSEQ multiplex PCR. The table lists 100,000 to 150,000 clones, approximately 90% of them singletons. Study results and limitations: Breadth and depth of Spike-specific TCRs rose after two AZD1222 doses.

Points on this clone: Its antigen is unknown.

V lost 4 bases to trimming and J lost 7 bases, with 6 bases between them. CDR3 length: 11 residues. The germline V gene encodes CDR1 KGHDR and CDR2 SFDVKD. This chain connects TRBV24-1 to TRBJ1-2; D unclear. The receptor was derived from an adult in good health. This specimen was peripheral blood, taken on day 0 of AZD1222 vaccination. The DNA for the CDR3 is TGTGCCACCAGTGACCCATTTGGCTACACCTTC. It yields the protein CATSDPFGYTF.